This passage covers 32 T cell receptor beta chains from one sample sequenced in a study of PD-L1 blockade in urothelial cancer (dated 2017 in TCRdb). Explained via the paper, the time point label denotes: peripheral blood 6 weeks after treatment start. The library was generated by the immunoSEQ multiplex PCR assay. TCRdb holds this immuneACCESS table with in-frame rearrangements only. Some clones are missing; in checked studies, unresolved V genes explain under half, and the rest has no known cause. Within this sample are about 29,000 clones, with around four fifths of them counted one time only. The ten largest clonotypes hold roughly 3% of the sample. The sequenced sample was PBMCs, obtained around atezolizumab (anti-PD-L1) treatment. Every receptor here comes from a man aged 65-85 years with urothelial cancer.

The chain recombines TRBV19 with TRBJ2-2, with D tentatively TRBD1 (5 bases). The germline CDR1 and CDR2 sequences are LNHDA and SQIVND (reference sequence). Trimming took off 5 bases at V and 7 bases at J, with 17 bases between the two ends. This CDR3 has 15 residues. CDR3 sequence: CASSAVGVWNGELFF. The DNA of the CDR3 is TGTGCCAGTAGTGCCGTAGGGGTCTGGAACGGGGAGCTGTTTTTT. The full variable domain, completed using reference TRBV19 and TRBJ2-2, is DGGITQSPKYLFRKEGQNVTLSCEQNLNHDAMYWYRQDPGQGLRLIYYSQIVNDFQKGDIAEGYSVSREKKESFPLTVTSAQKNPTAFYLCASSAVGVWNGELFFGEGSRLTVL.

The chain is built from TRBV30 and TRBJ2-7, with a tentative D call TRBD1 (6 bases). Germline CDR1 is GTSNPN and CDR2 is SVGIG (reference sequence). CDR3 length: 13 amino acids. V was clipped by 1 base and J by 3 bases, with 10 bases between them. CDR3 DNA sequence: TGTGCCTGGAGTGCGGACAGTTTCTACGAGCAGTACTTC. Amino acids: CAWSADSFYEQYF.

The genes are TRBV5-1 and TRBJ2-7, with 10 bases matching TRBD1. CDR3 length: 13 amino acids. Trimming took 9 bases from V and 6 from J; bases not matched to a gene: 9. Germline CDR1 is SGHRS and CDR2 is YFSETQ. The DNA for the CDR3 is TGCGCCACCCAAAGACAGGGGGCTAGCGAGCAGTACTTC. Translated: CATQRQGASEQYF. The full variable domain, rest sourced from reference TRBV5-1 and TRBJ2-7, is KAGVTQTPRYLIKTRGQQVTLSCSPISGHRSVSWYQQTPGQGLQFLFEYFSETQRNKGNFPGRFSGRQFSNSRSEMNVSTLELGDSALYLCATQRQGASEQYFGPGTRLTVT.

This clone was picked up one time. The V call is TRBV10-3, the J call TRBJ1-3; 8 nucleotides align to TRBD1. The V segment lost 6 bases and the J segment 4 bases; nucleotides outside the gene matches: 5. Per the germline V gene, CDR1 is ENHRY and CDR2 is SYGVKD. This CDR3 comprises 14 residues. CDR3: CAIRPDRGGNTIYF. CDR3 in DNA: TGTGCCATCAGACCTGACAGGGGAGGAAACACCATATATTTT.

CDR3 bases: TGTGCCAGCAGCTTAGAGGGGGATCAGCCCCAGCATTTT. This sequence encodes CASSLEGDQPQHF. The chain has TRBV7-2 and TRBJ1-5, with D perhaps TRBD1 (6 bases). In germline, CDR1 is SGHTA, CDR2 FQGNSA. The CDR3 spans 13 residues. V lost 1 base and J 5 bases, leaving 6 bases between the germline ends.

V gene TRBV7-2 combines with J gene TRBJ2-1, with D maybe TRBD2 (6 bases). The CDR3 loop spans 16 amino acids. CDR1 is SGHTA, CDR2 FQGNSA, per germline. V dropped 6 bases and J dropped 0 bases, with 15 bases sitting between them. CDR3 loop: CASSWRGMDSYNEQFF. The CDR3 region has the DNA TGTGCCAGCAGTTGGCGGGGTATGGACTCCTACAATGAGCAGTTCTTC.

The rearrangement uses TRBV5-1 and TRBJ2-3; TRBD1 agrees at 7 bases. The CDR3 is 14 amino acids. Trimming at V came to 1 base and at J to 4 bases, leaving 3 bases not matched to a gene. CDR1 is SGHRS and CDR2 is YFSETQ in the germline V gene. CDR3 DNA sequence: TGCGCCAGCAGCTTGTCCCAGGGGGCAGATACGCAGTATTTT. It is translated as CASSLSQGADTQYF.

This sequence joins TRBV2 and TRBJ2-5; possibly TRBD2 for D (5 bases). Germline CDR1 is SNHLY and CDR2 is FYNNEI. The length of the CDR3 is 14 residues. V was cut by 4 bases and J by 1 base, with 10 bases left in between. For the CDR3, the DNA is TGTGCCAGCAGTGTCGAGGGTTTCCAAGAGACCCAGTACTTC. Amino acids: CASSVEGFQETQYF.

This chain links TRBV5-5 with TRBJ2-7; D possibly corresponds to TRBD1 (5 bases). The CDR3 has 15 amino acids. V was trimmed by 1 base and J by 7 bases, leaving 18 bases between them. Per the germline V gene, CDR1 is SGHKS and CDR2 is YYEKEE (reference sequence). The CDR3 region has the DNA TGTGCCAGCAGCTTGATTGGCAGGGCCCATGGAGAGCAGTACTTC. Translating gives CASSLIGRAHGEQYF.

The chain is built from TRBV10-3 and TRBJ2-7; TRBD1 matches 7 bases. The trim removed 3 bases at V and 2 bases at J, leaving 4 bases unmatched. The CDR3 is made up of 14 amino acids. Per germline, CDR1 ENHRY and CDR2 SYGVKD. This CDR3 reads CAISERTGTYEQYF. CDR3 sequence (DNA): TGTGCCATCAGTGAAAGGACAGGCACCTACGAGCAGTACTTC.

CDR3 sequence: CAISEAARGTNTGELFF. CDR3 nucleotides: TGTGCCATCAGTGAGGCAGCAAGGGGAACGAACACCGGGGAGCTGTTTTTT. The chain has TRBV10-3 and TRBJ2-2; D possibly corresponds to TRBD1 (5 bases). CDR1 and CDR2 from the germline V gene are ENHRY and SYGVKD. The CDR3 totals 17 residues. Trimming shortened V by 2 bases and J by 0 bases, and 13 bases separated the two germline ends.

This chain joins TRBV5-5 and TRBJ1-1; no reliable D call. The CDR3 contains 13 residues. V lost 6 bases and J 3 bases, leaving 12 bases between the germline ends. CDR1 is SGHKS, CDR2 YYEKEE, per germline (reference sequence). CDR3 nucleotides: TGTGCCAGCATGCTGACGGGAGACACTGAAGCTTTCTTT. Encoded protein: CASMLTGDTEAFF.

The chain couples TRBV7-9 to TRBJ2-2; 7 nucleotides agree with TRBD1. Trimming cost V 3 bases and J 6 bases; bases outside gene matches: 7. The CDR3 extends over 15 amino acids. Germline CDR1 and CDR2: SEHNR and FQNEAQ (reference sequence). This CDR3 reads CASSFVQGKAGELFF. The CDR3 bases are TGTGCCAGCAGCTTTGTACAGGGGAAGGCCGGGGAGCTGTTTTTT.

The chain recombines TRBV7-2 with TRBJ1-2, with 9 bases identical to TRBD1. V gave up 5 bases and J gave up 4 bases; unmatched junction bases: 2. Germline V gene data show CDR1 as SGHTA and CDR2 as FQGNSA. CDR3 length: 13 residues. The CDR3 DNA sequence: TGTGCCAGCAGCGCGGACAGGGGCTATGGCTACACCTTC. Translating gives CASSADRGYGYTF.

The chain carries TRBV9 and TRBJ2-7; tentative D call: TRBD1 (6 bases). Trimming took 0 bases from V and 6 from J, leaving 16 bases between them. The CDR3 is made up of 15 amino acids. Per germline, CDR1 SGDLS and CDR2 YYNGEE. The CDR3 DNA is TGTGCCAGCAGCGTAGCAAGTCAGGGGATTTCCGAGCAGTACTTC. Translation gives CASSVASQGISEQYF.

V and J are TRBV4-2 and TRBJ2-5, with no clear D. This CDR3 contains 13 residues. Germline V gives CDR1 LGHNA, CDR2 YNFKEQ. The V and J ends lost 0 bases and 5 bases respectively, with 7 bases between them. The CDR3 bases are TGTGCCAGCAGCCAAGATCAACAGGAGACCCAGTACTTC. This encodes CASSQDQQETQYF.

The chain employs TRBV6-6 and TRBJ2-7; TRBD1 matches 9 bases. CDR3 length: 16 residues. The germline V gene encodes CDR1 MNHNY and CDR2 SVGAGI (reference sequence). V lost 5 bases to trimming and J lost 1 base; unmatched junction nucleotides: 9. CDR3 nucleotide sequence: TGTGCCAGCAGTCTCGGTGCCGGGACAGGGTCCTACGAGCAGTACTTC. Amino acid sequence: CASSLGAGTGSYEQYF.

The chain recombines TRBV28 with TRBJ2-5; D is uncertain. CDR1 MDHEN and CDR2 SYDVKM come from the germline V gene. The CDR3 runs to 15 residues. Deletions cut 6 bases from V and 2 bases from J, with 16 bases between. CDR3 amino acids: CASSGGAAIQETQYF. In DNA form, the CDR3 reads TGTGCCAGCAGCGGCGGAGCAGCAATTCAAGAGACCCAGTACTTC.

This sequence joins TRBV4-3 and TRBJ2-1, with 8 bases identical to TRBD2. Germline CDR1 LGHNA, CDR2 YSLEER. The CDR3 consists of 16 residues. V was pared by 0 bases and J by 3 bases, with 4 bases of the junction left unmatched. The CDR3 spells CASSQDLAGRYNEQFF. The DNA for the CDR3 is TGCGCCAGCAGCCAAGACCTAGCGGGCCGCTACAATGAGCAGTTCTTC.

As to this clone: The junction departs from germline at one end; a sequencing error may be responsible. The CDR3 reads CASSVEGPF. DNA for the CDR3: TGTGCCAGCAGCGTAGAGGGGCCCTTC. The chain employs TRBV9 and TRBJ1-2; weak D call: TRBD1 (5 bases). Germline CDR1 reads SGDLS; CDR2 reads YYNGEE. This CDR3 spans 9 amino acids. The whole variable domain, filled in from reference TRBV9 and TRBJ1-2, reads DSGVTQTPKHLITATGQRVTLRCSPRSGDLSVYWYQQSLDQGLQFLIQYYNGEERAKGNILERFSAQQFPDLHSELNLSSLELGDSALYFCASSVEGPFGSGTRLTVV.

The rearrangement links TRBV27 to TRBJ1-5, with D possibly matching TRBD1 (6 bases). Germline CDR1 is MNHEY and CDR2 is SMNVEV (reference sequence). CDR3 length: 12 residues. Trimming took 7 bases from V and 11 from J, leaving 15 bases between them. DNA of the CDR3: TGTGCCAGCAAGACAGGTGGGGGGGCCCAGCATTTT. This translates into CASKTGGGAQHF.

CDR3 residues: CASSLESKGQPQHF. In nucleotides, the CDR3 is TGTGCCAGCAGCTTAGAATCAAAGGGGCAGCCCCAGCATTTT. This chain joins TRBV7-2 and TRBJ1-5, with a tentative D call TRBD1 (5 bases). Trimming cost V 1 base and J 7 bases, with 11 bases left between them. The CDR3 runs to 14 residues. CDR1 is SGHTA, CDR2 FQGNSA, per germline. Using reference TRBV7-2 and TRBJ1-5 for the parts outside the CDR3, the full variable domain is GAGVSQSPSNKVTEKGKDVELRCDPISGHTALYWYRQSLGQGLEFLIYFQGNSAPDKSGLPSDRFSAERTGGSVSTLTIQRTQQEDSAVYLCASSLESKGQPQHFGDGTRLSIL.

This rearrangement joins TRBV2 to TRBJ1-1; tentative D call: TRBD1 (5 bases). Germline lookup yields CDR1 SNHLY and CDR2 FYNNEI. Trimming cost V 6 bases and J 0 bases, with 11 bases left between them. The CDR3 length is 14 residues. CDR3 bases: TGTGCCAGCAGGGCGGGACTGTTGAACACTGAAGCTTTCTTT. It codes for CASRAGLLNTEAFF.

The rearrangement links TRBV18 to TRBJ2-7, with 7 bases lining up with TRBD2. V gave up 3 bases and J gave up 7 bases; unmatched junction bases: 12. The CDR3 runs 15 residues. Germline lookup yields CDR1 KGHSH and CDR2 LQKENI. CDR3 region: CASSPRDSRAGEQYF. CDR3 nucleotide sequence: TGTGCCAGCTCACCCCGCGACTCGCGAGCGGGGGAGCAGTACTTC.

The genes are TRBV5-1 and TRBJ2-5, with TRBD2 as a possible D gene (6 bases). The V and J ends lost 4 bases and 5 bases respectively, with 9 bases between them. CDR1 is SGHRS, CDR2 YFSETQ, per germline. This CDR3 region has 12 residues. The CDR3 loop reads CASSPGRETQYF. The DNA for the CDR3 is TGCGCCAGCAGCCCAGGGAGGGAGACCCAGTACTTC.

This chain uses TRBV11-3 with TRBJ2-3; 9 bases agree with TRBD2. With V trimmed by 5 bases and J by 0 bases, 3 bases remained unmatched. CDR1 is SGHNT, CDR2 YENEEA, per germline. There are 15 residues in the CDR3. The CDR3 nucleotides read TGTGCCAGCAGCCTAGCGGGAACCAGCACAGATACGCAGTATTTT. Translation gives CASSLAGTSTDTQYF.

J is TRBJ1-5 and V is TRBV7-8, with 8 bases identical to TRBD1. CDR1 SGHVS and CDR2 FQNEAQ come from the germline V gene. The J segment lost 7 bases and the V segment lost 1 base, leaving 12 bases of the junction unmatched. The CDR3 covers 17 residues. The chain's CDR3 is CASSLGGQAGMGQPQHF. The DNA of the CDR3 is TGTGCCAGCAGCTTAGGGGGACAGGCCGGTATGGGCCAGCCCCAGCATTTT.

This chain links TRBV19 with TRBJ1-2, with TRBD1 identical over 7 bases. The CDR3 consists of 15 residues. The germline gives CDR1 LNHDA, CDR2 SQIVND (reference sequence). V gave up 6 bases and J gave up 4 bases; unmatched junction bases: 11. The CDR3 bases are TGTGCCAGTAGAAGCGCCGGAGGACAGGTCTATGGCTACACCTTC. This codes for CASRSAGGQVYGYTF.

The V call is TRBV5-8, the J call TRBJ1-2, with TRBD1 matching over 7 bases. In germline, CDR1 is SGHTS, CDR2 YDEGEE. J lost 5 bases, V lost 1 base, and 11 bases had no gene match. There are 16 residues in the CDR3. CDR3 nucleotide sequence: TGTGCCAGCAGCTTGACCATTGGGACAGCCTCTTATGGCTACACCTTC. Its translation is CASSLTIGTASYGYTF.

J is TRBJ1-1 and V is TRBV7-2; possibly TRBD1 for D (6 bases). The CDR3 totals 15 residues. CDR1 and CDR2 from the germline V gene are SGHTA and FQGNSA. With 1 base removed from V and 7 bases from J, the gap between germline ends came to 16 bases. This chain's CDR3 is CASSLVGRGPIEAFF. The CDR3 DNA reads TGTGCCAGCAGCTTAGTTGGCAGGGGCCCGATTGAAGCTTTCTTT. The whole variable domain, remainder taken from reference TRBV7-2 and TRBJ1-1, is GAGVSQSPSNKVTEKGKDVELRCDPISGHTALYWYRQSLGQGLEFLIYFQGNSAPDKSGLPSDRFSAERTGGSVSTLTIQRTQQEDSAVYLCASSLVGRGPIEAFFGQGTRLTVV.

The V gene is TRBV28, the J gene TRBJ2-1; TRBD2 is a possible D gene (6 bases). Trimming stripped 10 bases from V and 7 bases from J, with 20 bases between. From germline, CDR1 is MDHEN and CDR2 SYDVKM. CDR3 size: 14 residues. CDR3 DNA sequence: TGTGCCACCTCCTCACCGGGAGAAACAAATGAGCAGTTCTTC. Amino acids: CATSSPGETNEQFF.

The V gene is TRBV5-1, the J gene TRBJ2-5; 12 nucleotides match TRBD2. The length of the CDR3 is 14 residues. Germline V gene data show CDR1 as SGHRS and CDR2 as YFSETQ. V shed 2 bases, J shed 5 bases, and the junction held 1 base outside the gene matches. The DNA of the CDR3 is TGCGCCAGCAGCTTTACTAGCGGGAGGGAGACCCAGTACTTC. Translating it yields CASSFTSGRETQYF. Combining the CDR3 with reference TRBV5-1 and TRBJ2-5 gives the whole variable domain KAGVTQTPRYLIKTRGQQVTLSCSPISGHRSVSWYQQTPGQGLQFLFEYFSETQRNKGNFPGRFSGRQFSNSRSEMNVSTLELGDSALYLCASSFTSGRETQYFGPGTRLLVL.